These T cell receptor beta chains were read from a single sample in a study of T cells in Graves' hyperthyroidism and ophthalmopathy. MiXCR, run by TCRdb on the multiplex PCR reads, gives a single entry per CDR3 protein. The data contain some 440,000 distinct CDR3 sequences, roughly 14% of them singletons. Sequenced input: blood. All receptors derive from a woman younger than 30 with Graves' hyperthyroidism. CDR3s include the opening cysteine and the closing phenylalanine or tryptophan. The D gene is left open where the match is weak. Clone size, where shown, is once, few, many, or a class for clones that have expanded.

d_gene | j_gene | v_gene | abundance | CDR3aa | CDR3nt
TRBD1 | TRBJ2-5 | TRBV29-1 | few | CSGDRVYQETQYF | TGCAGCGGGGACAGAGTGTACCAAGAGACCCAGTACTTC
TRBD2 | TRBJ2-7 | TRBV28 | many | CASQALAGGPYEQYF | TGTGCCAGCCAAGCCTTAGCGGGAGGGCCCTACGAGCAGTACTTC
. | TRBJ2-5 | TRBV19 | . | CASSIGGAVQETQYF | TGTGCCAGTAGTATCGGCGGGGCCGTGCAAGAGACCCAGTACTTC
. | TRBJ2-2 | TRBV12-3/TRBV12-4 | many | CASTKALGELFF | TGTGCCAGCACCAAAGCACTCGGGGAGCTGTTTTTT
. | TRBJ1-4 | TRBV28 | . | CASSLNLWRVEKLFF | TGTGCCAGCAGTTTAAATTTGTGGAGGGTTGAAAAACTGTTTTTT
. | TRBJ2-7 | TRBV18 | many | CASSPGTLTSREQYF | TGTGCCAGCTCACCAGGGACGCTGACATCGCGGGAGCAGTACTTC
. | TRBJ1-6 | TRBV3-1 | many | CASSQVDRRNSPLHF | TGTGCCAGCAGCCAAGTTGACAGGAGGAATTCACCCCTCCACTTT
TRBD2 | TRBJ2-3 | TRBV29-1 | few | CSGKGGEAADTQYF | TGCAGCGGCAAGGGAGGGGAGGCGGCAGATACGCAGTATTTT
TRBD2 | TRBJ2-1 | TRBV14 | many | CASSLRLAGGSSYNEQFF | TGTGCCAGCAGTCTGAGGCTAGCGGGGGGCAGCTCCTACAATGAGCAGTTCTTC
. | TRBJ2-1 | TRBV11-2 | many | CASSLDSWELRPIGHEQFF | TGTGCCAGCAGCTTAGATAGTTGGGAATTGCGGCCTATCGGCCATGAGCAGTTCTTC
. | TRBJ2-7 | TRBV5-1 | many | CASSLFFGQLPYEQYF | TGCGCCAGCAGCTTGTTCTTTGGGCAGCTCCCCTACGAGCAGTACTTC
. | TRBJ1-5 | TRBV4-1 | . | CASSPLSEFDQPQHF | TGCGCCAGCAGCCCCCTTTCGGAGTTTGATCAGCCCCAGCATTTT
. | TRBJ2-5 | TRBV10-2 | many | CASSGTEIQETQYF | TGCGCCAGCAGTGGGACCGAGATTCAAGAGACCCAGTACTTC
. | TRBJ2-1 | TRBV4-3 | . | CASSQGYGTPPYNEQFF | TGCGCCAGCAGCCAAGGTTATGGGACTCCCCCCTACAATGAGCAGTTCTTC
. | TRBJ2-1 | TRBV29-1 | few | CSGAGAGSYNEQFF | TGCAGCGGTGCTGGGGCGGGAAGCTACAATGAGCAGTTCTTC
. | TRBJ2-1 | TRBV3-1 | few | CASSQGTPSNEQFF | TGTGCCAGCAGCCAAGGTACGCCCTCAAATGAGCAGTTCTTC
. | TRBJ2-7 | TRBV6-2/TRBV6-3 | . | CASSYSEVIASEQYF | TGTGCCAGCAGTTACTCAGAAGTAATAGCGAGCGAGCAGTACTTC
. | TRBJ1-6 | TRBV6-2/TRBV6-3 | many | CASSPGALNSPLHF | TGTGCCAGCAGCCCAGGGGCTCTTAATTCACCCCTCCACTTT
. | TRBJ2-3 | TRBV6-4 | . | CARTERIGSDRADTQYF | TGTGCCCGCACTGAGCGAATCGGGAGCGACCGCGCAGATACGCAGTATTTT
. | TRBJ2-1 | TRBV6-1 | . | CASSEDVEQFF | TGTGCCAGCAGTGAGGACGTTGAGCAGTTCTTC
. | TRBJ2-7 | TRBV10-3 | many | CAISGSTYEQYF | TGTGCCATCAGTGGGTCTACCTACGAGCAGTACTTC
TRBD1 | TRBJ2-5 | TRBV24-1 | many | CATSGLPGQGEETQYF | TGTGCCACCAGTGGTTTACCGGGACAGGGGGAAGAGACCCAGTACTTC
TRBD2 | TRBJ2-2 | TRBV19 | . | CASSKTPLAAGELFF | TGTGCCAGTAGTAAGACCCCCCTAGCGGCCGGGGAGCTGTTTTTT
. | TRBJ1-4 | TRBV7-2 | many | CASSLDYDPNEKLFF | TGTGCCAGCAGCTTAGACTACGACCCTAATGAAAAACTGTTTTTT
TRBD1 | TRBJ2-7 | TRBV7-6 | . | CASSLSWDRELHF | TGTGCCAGCAGCTTATCTTGGGACAGGGAGCTGCACTTC
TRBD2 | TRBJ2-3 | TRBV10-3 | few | CAISSGGTQYF | TGTGCCATCTCAAGCGGGGGTACGCAGTATTTT
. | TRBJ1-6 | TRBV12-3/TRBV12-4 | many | CASSLHRNNSPLHF | TGTGCCAGCAGTTTACACAGGAATAATTCACCCCTCCACTTT
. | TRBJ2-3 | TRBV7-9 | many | CASSRDRSNTQYF | TGTGCCAGCAGCCGCGATAGATCGAATACGCAGTATTTT
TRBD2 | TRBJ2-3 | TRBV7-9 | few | CASSLGPGTSGRPTNTQYF | TGTGCCAGCAGCTTAGGCCCGGGGACTAGCGGGAGGCCTACGAATACGCAGTATTTT
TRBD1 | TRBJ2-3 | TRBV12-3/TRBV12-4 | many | CAGGQGVTDTQYF | TGTGCCGGCGGACAGGGGGTAACAGATACGCAGTATTTT
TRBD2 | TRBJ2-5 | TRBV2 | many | CASSEVAGEWETQYF | TGTGCCAGCAGTGAAGTAGCGGGAGAGTGGGAGACCCAGTACTTC
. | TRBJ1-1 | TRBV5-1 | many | CASSFLRGWTEAFF | TGCGCCAGCAGCTTTTTGAGGGGATGGACTGAAGCTTTCTTT
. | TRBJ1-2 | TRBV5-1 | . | CASSAEPYGYTF | TGCGCCAGCAGCGCAGAACCTTATGGCTACACCTTC
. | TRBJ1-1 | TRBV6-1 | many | CASSYKASIAEAFF | TGTGCCAGCAGTTACAAAGCCAGCATTGCTGAAGCTTTCTTT
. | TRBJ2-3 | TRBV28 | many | CATSVRTFRDTQYF | TGTGCCACTTCCGTTCGGACATTCAGAGATACGCAGTATTTT
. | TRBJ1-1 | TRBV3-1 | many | CASSQIGEMAEAFF | TGTGCCAGCAGCCAAATCGGGGAAATGGCTGAAGCTTTCTTT
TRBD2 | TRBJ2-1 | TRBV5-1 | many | CASSLARGTSGRVYNEQFF | TGCGCCAGCAGCTTGGCCCGTGGTACTAGCGGAAGAGTCTACAATGAGCAGTTCTTC
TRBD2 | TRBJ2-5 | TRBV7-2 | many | CASSSPGTSGGGETQYF | TGTGCCAGCAGCTCGCCCGGGACTAGCGGAGGAGGAGAGACCCAGTACTTC
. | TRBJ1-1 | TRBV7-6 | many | CASSFSAVRTEAFF | TGTGCCAGCAGTTTCTCTGCGGTTCGAACTGAAGCTTTCTTT
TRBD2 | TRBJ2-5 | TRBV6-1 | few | CATIALAGAGETQYF | TGTGCCACCATCGCACTAGCGGGGGCGGGGGAGACCCAGTACTTC
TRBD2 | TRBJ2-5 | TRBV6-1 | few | CASRERGGLYRETQYF | TGTGCCAGCCGAGAGCGGGGGGGTTTGTACAGAGAGACCCAGTACTTC
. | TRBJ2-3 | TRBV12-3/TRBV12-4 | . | CASSSTIGGYSTDTQYF | TGTGCCAGCAGTTCCACCATCGGCGGGTATAGCACAGATACGCAGTATTTT
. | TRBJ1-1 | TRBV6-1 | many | CASIREGTNTEAFF | TGTGCCAGCATTAGGGAAGGGACGAACACTGAAGCTTTCTTT
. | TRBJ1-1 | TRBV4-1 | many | CASSQDFGRNTEAFF | TGCGCCAGCAGCCAAGATTTCGGAAGAAACACTGAAGCTTTCTTT
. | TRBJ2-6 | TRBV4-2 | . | CASSQEANSGANVLTF | TGTGCCAGCAGCCAAGAGGCTAACTCTGGGGCCAACGTCCTGACTTTC
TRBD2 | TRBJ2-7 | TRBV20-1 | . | CSAKTSGGTYEQYF | TGCAGTGCCAAGACTAGCGGGGGAACTTACGAGCAGTACTTC
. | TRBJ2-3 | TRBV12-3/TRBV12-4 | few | CASRTRGSDTQYF | TGTGCCAGCCGTACCCGGGGGTCCGATACGCAGTATTTT
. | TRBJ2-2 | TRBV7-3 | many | CASSRTMRGELFF | TGTGCCAGCAGCAGAACGATGCGCGGGGAGCTGTTTTTT
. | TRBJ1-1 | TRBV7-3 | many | CASSPAGHEAFF | TGTGCCAGCAGCCCCGCAGGCCATGAAGCTTTCTTT
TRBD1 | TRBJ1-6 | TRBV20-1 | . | CSARTEGAPNSPLHF | TGCAGTGCTAGAACAGAGGGGGCCCCTAATTCACCCCTCCACTTT